This TCR beta chain was profiled in a study of shared clonotypes between healthy human individuals. Points from the study as a whole: Researchers sampled only blood; tissue repertoires likely differ. Non-shared clonotypes showed lower generation probabilities than clonotypes common to all four donors.

Regarding this clone: What it recognizes is unknown.

The V gene's germline CDR1 is GTSNPN and CDR2 SVGIG (reference sequence). The CDR3 length is 12 residues. The ends were cut back, 0 bases at V and 3 bases at J, with 3 bases in the middle. This was a deep-level run. In the authors' methods: Without quality scores, immunoSEQ junctional reads could not be filtered like full-length reads. Clones were read by immunoSEQ multiplex PCR, and TCRdb kept only the in-frame ones, dropping some. The D gene and trimming were derived from the DNA, and the V and J assignments and clone size from that table. The data contain about 2 million clones, less than 95% of them singletons. Naivety among CD8 cells was defined by CD45RO negativity and positive CCR7 selection, thereby excluding terminally differentiated effector memory CD45RA+ cells.

Sequenced sample: naive CD8+ T cells sorted from blood. This clonotype was obtained from a man younger than 35 in good health. The chain is built from TRBV30 and TRBJ1-3; D remains ambiguous. The CDR3 bases are TGTGCCTGGAGTGTTAATGGAAACACCATATATTTT. Encoded protein: CAWSVNGNTIYF.